The 21 T cell receptor beta chains given below trace back to one sample, sequenced in a study of OX40 agonist ivuxolimab in advanced cancers. Assay: immunoSEQ multiplex PCR; the TCRdb copy retains only in-frame clones and omits some. The sample lists about 55,000 clones, around 85% occurring once. This specimen consisted of CD4+ or CD8+ T cells sorted from blood, obtained in a trial of the OX40 agonist ivuxolimab. The receptors here all came from an adult with an advanced solid tumor such as melanoma, head and neck, liver or kidney cancer.

Only a few counts were recorded for this clone. V usage is TRBV2 and J usage is TRBJ1-1; no firm D call. The V gene lost 8 bases and the J gene lost 6 bases, with 13 bases spanning the gap. Germline V lookup: CDR1 SNHLY, CDR2 FYNNEI. The CDR3 consists of 12 residues. As DNA, the CDR3 is TGTGCCAGCCCAGGTCTAAGTCCTGAAGCTTTCTTT. Encoded protein: CASPGLSPEAFF.

The rearrangement uses TRBV6-5 and TRBJ1-5; a weak D match, TRBD1 (6 bases). The V gene lost 6 bases and the J gene lost 4 bases, with 13 bases spanning the gap. Germline V gene sequence: CDR1 MNHEY, CDR2 SVGAGI. The CDR3 sequence is 14 residues long. As DNA, the CDR3 is TGTGCCAGCAGCAATAGGGGGGGGAATCAGCCCCAGCATTTT. This encodes CASSNRGGNQPQHF.

The rearrangement joins TRBV19 to TRBJ2-7; either TRBD1 or TRBD2 may supply D (5 bases each). The CDR3 is 13 amino acids. Trimming removed 10 bases at V and 4 bases at J, with 17 bases between. Germline CDR1 is LNHDA and CDR2 is SQIVND (reference sequence). The CDR3 here is CATTRQGEYEQYF. CDR3 coding DNA: TGTGCCACGACGAGGCAGGGAGAATACGAGCAGTACTTC.

This chain links TRBV6-6 with TRBJ1-4; D is ambiguous. The CDR3 has 14 residues. Germline CDR1 and CDR2: MNHNY and SVGAGI (reference sequence). V lost 2 bases to trimming and J lost 7 bases, with 11 bases between them. The CDR3 region is CASSYGETSEKLFF. Here the CDR3 DNA reads TGTGCCAGCAGTTACGGGGAGACAAGTGAAAAACTGTTTTTT.

V gene TRBV5-6 combines with J gene TRBJ2-3, with 7 bases identical to TRBD2. V lost 0 bases, J lost 5 bases, and 3 bases stayed unmatched. This CDR3 is 14 amino acids long. Germline lookup yields CDR1 SGHDT and CDR2 YYEEEE. The CDR3 region is CASSLEGGVDTQYF. The CDR3 DNA reads TGTGCCAGCAGCTTGGAGGGAGGGGTAGATACGCAGTATTTT.

This chain links TRBV5-8 with TRBJ1-1, with 8 positions matching TRBD1. This CDR3 is 14 amino acids long. CDR1 and CDR2 from the germline V gene are SGHTS and YDEGEE. V dropped 3 bases and J dropped 5; count of bases not matched to a gene: 6. The chain's CDR3 is CASSWTGSWTEAFF. The DNA for the CDR3 is TGTGCCAGCAGCTGGACAGGGAGTTGGACTGAAGCTTTCTTT.

The chain employs TRBV19 and TRBJ1-2, with 9 bases that match TRBD1. Germline V gives CDR1 LNHDA, CDR2 SQIVND (reference sequence). This CDR3 has 16 residues. V shed 10 bases and J 6 bases; nucleotides not matched to a gene: 18. CDR3 nucleotides: TGTGCCACCCTCCGGGACAGGGATTTTGGGACGGATGGCTACACCTTC. Translated: CATLRDRDFGTDGYTF.

The chain couples TRBV27 to TRBJ2-3; 8 bases line up with TRBD2. Germline V gene lookup returns CDR1 MNHEY and CDR2 SMNVEV (reference sequence). There are 14 residues in the CDR3. Losses at the gene ends were 3 bases for V and 6 bases for J; bases not matched to a gene: 5. This chain's CDR3 is CASSFGGASDTQYF. CDR3 in DNA: TGTGCCAGCAGTTTCGGGGGGGCGTCGGATACGCAGTATTTT.

The chain joins TRBV6-6 to TRBJ2-3; no clear D. The CDR3 spans 14 residues. Germline values: CDR1 MNHNY, CDR2 SVGAGI (reference sequence). V shed 4 bases and J shed 4 bases, with 12 bases lying between them. The CDR3 is CASSSDVAADTQYF. CDR3 DNA: TGTGCCAGCAGTTCCGACGTGGCAGCAGATACGCAGTATTTT.

The chain uses TRBV28 and TRBJ2-7; D is possibly TRBD1 (7 bases). This CDR3 contains 14 residues. The ends were cut back, 2 bases at V and 2 bases at J, with 10 bases in the middle. The V gene's germline CDR1 is MDHEN and CDR2 SYDVKM. The CDR3 loop reads CASSLQGGTYEQYF. The DNA of the CDR3 is TGTGCCAGCAGTTTACAGGGGGGTACCTACGAGCAGTACTTC.

The chain carries TRBV15 and TRBJ1-2; perhaps TRBD1 as D (5 bases). CDR3 length: 13 amino acids. The germline gives CDR1 LNHNV, CDR2 YYDKDF (reference sequence). Trimming took 1 base from V and 5 from J, leaving 8 bases between them. CDR3 amino acids: CATSRGGGYGYTF. In nucleotides, the CDR3 is TGTGCCACCAGCAGAGGTGGGGGGTATGGCTACACCTTC.

The chain has TRBV5-4 and TRBJ2-1, with D perhaps TRBD1 or TRBD2 (6 bases each). This CDR3 comprises 14 residues. Germline CDR1 SGHNT, CDR2 YYREEE (reference sequence). Trimming cost V 6 bases and J 9 bases, with 19 bases left between them. The CDR3 loop is CASTPPRGRGEQFF. The CDR3 DNA reads TGTGCCAGCACCCCCCCCCGGGGGCGGGGTGAGCAGTTCTTC. The full variable domain, with the rest looked up from reference TRBV5-4 and TRBJ2-1, is ETGVTQSPTHLIKTRGQQVTLRCSSQSGHNTVSWYQQALGQGPQFIFQYYREEENGRGNFPPRFSGLQFPNYSSELNVNALELDDSALYLCASTPPRGRGEQFFGPGTRLTVL.

The rearrangement joins TRBV7-3 to TRBJ2-3; D is uncertain. The CDR3 is 13 residues long. Trimming took off 5 bases at V and 2 bases at J, with 8 bases between the two ends. Germline V gene lookup returns CDR1 SGHTA and CDR2 FQGTGA. The CDR3 is CASSVPHTDTQYF. Here the CDR3 DNA reads TGTGCCAGCAGCGTGCCACACACAGATACGCAGTATTTT.

The CDR3 loop is CASSQDPRDHIHEQYF. The CDR3 DNA follows: TGTGCCAGCAGCCAAGATCCCAGGGACCACATCCACGAGCAGTACTTC. The genes are TRBV14 and TRBJ2-7; D might be TRBD1 or TRBD2, each matching 5 bases. V lost 0 bases to trimming and J lost 5 bases, with 17 bases between them. CDR1 is SGHDN, CDR2 FVKESK, per germline. This CDR3 region has 16 residues.

CDR3 residues: CASSDLYNEQFF. CDR3 bases: TGCGCCAGCAGTGATTTGTACAATGAGCAGTTCTTC. The V and J genes are TRBV10-2 and TRBJ2-1, with D uncertain. This CDR3 spans 12 amino acids. The ends were cut back, 3 bases at V and 4 bases at J, with 4 bases in the middle. Germline CDR1 reads WSHSY; CDR2 reads SAAADI.

The rearrangement links TRBV5-6 to TRBJ2-5; 11 bases agree with TRBD1. CDR1 and CDR2 from the germline V gene are SGHDT and YYEEEE. This CDR3 comprises 15 residues. Trimming at V came to 4 bases and at J to 4 bases, leaving 6 bases not matched to a gene. CDR3 loop: CASSPPDRGPETQYF. The CDR3, as DNA: TGTGCCAGCAGCCCCCCGGACAGGGGGCCAGAGACCCAGTACTTC.

This clone was found once. This chain links TRBV9 with TRBJ1-1; no clear D gene. V was pared by 2 bases and J by 2 bases, with 4 bases between. CDR1 SGDLS and CDR2 YYNGEE come from the germline V gene. The CDR3 is made up of 12 amino acids. The DNA for the CDR3 is TGTGCCAGCAGCGTGTCCAACACTGAAGCTTTCTTT. Protein product: CASSVSNTEAFF. The complete variable domain, with remaining parts taken from reference TRBV9 and TRBJ1-1, reads DSGVTQTPKHLITATGQRVTLRCSPRSGDLSVYWYQQSLDQGLQFLIQYYNGEERAKGNILERFSAQQFPDLHSELNLSSLELGDSALYFCASSVSNTEAFFGQGTRLTVV.

The V call is TRBV7-8, the J call TRBJ2-7, with D unclear. The germline V gene encodes CDR1 SGHVS and CDR2 FQNEAQ. Trimming shortened V by 5 bases and J by 3 bases, and 8 bases separated the two germline ends. The CDR3 is 12 residues long. The CDR3 coding sequence is TGTGCCAGCAGCCCGAGCAACTACGAGCAGTACTTC. Protein: CASSPSNYEQYF.

The gene calls are TRBV6-1 and TRBJ1-1, with no clear D. The CDR3 totals 15 residues. Germline V CDR1 and CDR2: MNHNS, SASEGT. The germline V and J ends were trimmed by 1 base and 0 bases, with 9 bases remaining between them. In DNA form, the CDR3 reads TGTGCCAGCAGTGAAGACCCGGGATTGAACACTGAAGCTTTCTTT. Translating it yields CASSEDPGLNTEAFF.

The V and J genes are TRBV7-8 and TRBJ2-1; D tentatively reads TRBD1 or TRBD2 (6 bases each). Germline values: CDR1 SGHVS, CDR2 FQNEAQ. The CDR3 consists of 15 residues. V dropped 5 bases and J dropped 6 bases, with 17 bases sitting between them. The CDR3 DNA follows: TGTGCCAGCAGCCCCCACGGGGGCTCGGGCAATGAGCAGTTCTTC. It translates to CASSPHGGSGNEQFF.

CDR3 coding DNA: TGTGCCACCCCCGAGACAGCGGAACCTGAAGCTTTCTTT. This encodes CATPETAEPEAFF. The rearrangement joins TRBV6-1 to TRBJ1-1; tentative D call: TRBD1 (5 bases). The CDR3 contains 13 residues. CDR1 and CDR2 (germline): MNHNS, SASEGT. V was clipped by 10 bases and J by 6 bases, with 18 bases between them.